Each of the 30 T cell receptor beta chains below was sequenced from the same sample in a study of T cells in Graves' hyperthyroidism and ophthalmopathy. The investigators amplified TCR beta CDR3 regions from RNA transcripts. A first-round RT-PCR of the TCR CDR3 used the HTBI primer set. TCRdb re-called the multiplex PCR reads with MiXCR, one entry per CDR3 protein. Among about 360,000 distinct CDR3 sequences listed, roughly 14% were seen once. The sample comprised blood. All receptors come from a man aged 30-40 years with Graves' hyperthyroidism that later progressed to Graves' ophthalmopathy.

In its sample, this clonotype was seen once. This chain connects TRBV15 to TRBJ2-5; 7 bases line up with TRBD2. This CDR3 is 13 amino acids long. Germline V gene data show CDR1 as LNHNV and CDR2 as YYDKDF (reference sequence). J was trimmed by 4 bases and V by 4 bases; bases with no gene match: 3. The CDR3 protein is CATSNIAGETQYF. Here the CDR3 DNA reads TGTGCCACCAGCAATATAGCGGGAGAGACCCAGTACTTC.

In its sample, this clonotype was seen many times. This chain connects TRBV7-8 to TRBJ1-5; no firm D call. CDR1 is SGHVS, CDR2 FQNEAQ, per germline. V lost 5 bases to trimming and J lost 0 bases, with 8 bases between them. The CDR3 consists of 14 residues. The CDR3 protein is CASSPIYSNQPQHF. The CDR3 DNA sequence: TGTGCCAGCAGCCCGATTTATAGCAATCAGCCCCAGCATTTT.

This sequence joins TRBV9 and TRBJ2-4; D is possibly TRBD2 (5 bases). The CDR3 is 16 amino acids. Trimming took 4 bases from V and 0 from J, leaving 14 bases between them. In germline, CDR1 is SGDLS, CDR2 YYNGEE. CDR3 amino acids: CASSPRGGLAKNIQYF. The CDR3 DNA follows: TGTGCCAGCAGCCCCCGGGGTGGGCTAGCCAAAAACATTCAGTACTTC.

About this clonotype: A much larger clone differs by one base, so this may be a read error. The CDR3 protein is CARSIGQGTEAFF. The CDR3 DNA is TGTGCCCGTAGTATAGGTCAGGGGACTGAAGCTTTCTTT. The J gene is TRBJ1-1, the V gene TRBV19, with TRBD1 as a possible D gene (6 bases). Germline V gene lookup returns CDR1 LNHDA and CDR2 SQIVND (reference sequence). CDR3 length: 13 residues.

This clonotype was seen many times. This chain links TRBV6-1 with TRBJ2-1; TRBD2 matches at 15 bases. CDR1 and CDR2 (germline): MNHNS, SASEGT. The V and J ends lost 6 bases and 8 bases, in that order; junction bases with no gene match: 5. The CDR3 runs 15 residues. In DNA, the CDR3 is TGTGCCAGCAGGTGGACTAGCGGGGGGGCCGATGAGCAGTTCTTC. It yields the protein CASRWTSGGADEQFF.

This clonotype has ten or more counts. The chain combines TRBV28 with TRBJ2-7; D not certain. The CDR3 runs to 12 residues. The germline CDR1 and CDR2 sequences are MDHEN and SYDVKM. V lost 3 bases and J lost 4, with 7 bases in between. The CDR3 DNA reads TGTGCCAGCAGTTTTACGCAGTACGAGCAGTACTTC. This sequence encodes CASSFTQYEQYF.

This clonotype came up a few times. The rearrangement uses TRBV15 and TRBJ1-2; D is perhaps TRBD1 (5 bases). There are 15 residues in the CDR3. V was trimmed by 0 bases and J by 7 bases, leaving 15 bases between them. In germline, CDR1 is LNHNV, CDR2 YYDKDF (reference sequence). This CDR3 is CATSRDLGREIGYTF. CDR3 DNA: TGTGCCACCAGCAGAGATCTCGGCAGGGAGATTGGCTACACCTTC.

The CDR3, as DNA: TGTGCCAGCAGCTTACGAGGGGGGGCAACTGGGGAGCTGTTTTTT. Protein product: CASSLRGGATGELFF. The chain joins TRBV7-3 to TRBJ2-2, with a possible D match to TRBD2 (7 bases). The ends were cut back, 2 bases at V and 8 bases at J, with 15 bases in the middle. The CDR3 has 15 residues. Germline lookup yields CDR1 SGHTA and CDR2 FQGTGA.

The chain employs TRBV4-1 and TRBJ1-5; no firm D call. The CDR3 spans 16 residues. With 0 bases removed from V and 2 bases from J, the gap between germline ends came to 11 bases. Germline V gives CDR1 MGHRA, CDR2 YSYEKL. The DNA for the CDR3 is TGCGCCAGCAGCCAAGATAGGGCGGCGGGCAATCAGCCCCAGCATTTT. Translating gives CASSQDRAAGNQPQHF.

This clonotype occurred many times. This chain joins TRBV2 and TRBJ2-5, with TRBD2 matching over 8 bases. Germline V CDR1 and CDR2: SNHLY, FYNNEI. After removal of 6 bases from V and 3 bases from J, the junction contained 12 bases not matched to a gene. There are 16 residues in the CDR3. The CDR3 loop is CASSPGSRGGEETQYF. CDR3 nucleotide sequence: TGTGCCAGCAGCCCTGGGAGCCGGGGGGGAGAAGAGACCCAGTACTTC.

This clonotype was seen only a few times. The V call is TRBV30, the J call TRBJ2-7, with 8 positions matching TRBD1. There are 16 residues in the CDR3. The trim removed 3 bases at V and 5 bases at J, leaving 15 bases unmatched. Germline V lookup: CDR1 GTSNPN, CDR2 SVGIG (reference sequence). Here the CDR3 reads CAWRRRTGKVVNEQYF. The CDR3 nucleotides are TGTGCCTGGAGAAGAAGGACAGGGAAAGTTGTAAACGAGCAGTACTTC.

This clonotype was counted ten times or more. This rearrangement joins TRBV7-9 to TRBJ2-1; D gene uncertain. CDR3 size: 11 residues. The V gene lost 5 bases and the J gene lost 5 bases, with 4 bases spanning the gap. Per the germline V gene, CDR1 is SEHNR and CDR2 is FQNEAQ (reference sequence). This CDR3 reads CASSRDNEQFF. The CDR3 nucleotides are TGTGCCAGCAGCAGGGACAATGAGCAGTTCTTC.

At least ten counts were recorded for this clonotype. The gene calls are TRBV28 and TRBJ2-1; D gene uncertain. The CDR3 consists of 16 residues. Germline V gives CDR1 MDHEN, CDR2 SYDVKM. V lost 5 bases and J 0 bases, leaving 14 bases between the germline ends. CDR3 sequence reads: CASSPWGPGSYNEQFF. CDR3 nucleotide sequence: TGTGCCAGCAGTCCATGGGGTCCGGGCTCCTACAATGAGCAGTTCTTC.

This clonotype was detected ten times or more. This sequence joins TRBV7-9 and TRBJ2-7; no clear D gene. The CDR3 is 12 amino acids. V dropped 1 base and J dropped 5 bases, with 6 bases sitting between them. Germline values: CDR1 SEHNR, CDR2 FQNEAQ (reference sequence). As DNA, the CDR3 is TGTGCCAGCAGCTTAGTTTCGCACGAGCAGTACTTC. This encodes CASSLVSHEQYF.

This clonotype has only a few counts. This chain joins TRBV5-1 and TRBJ2-3; 15 bases map to TRBD2. Germline trimming cut 4 bases from V and 1 base from J; bases unmatched to any gene: 7. The length of the CDR3 is 18 residues. The germline V gene encodes CDR1 SGHRS and CDR2 YFSETQ. In DNA form, the CDR3 reads TGCGCCAGCAGCATAGGACTAGCGGGGGGGCATCGCACAGATACGCAGTATTTT. It specifies CASSIGLAGGHRTDTQYF.

The chain has TRBV30 and TRBJ2-2, with D unclear. Germline assignment: CDR1 GTSNPN and CDR2 SVGIG (reference sequence). The CDR3 runs 12 residues. V was pared by 2 bases and J by 4 bases, with 5 bases between. The CDR3 bases are TGTGCCTGGAGTTTAAGCACCGGGGAGCTGTTTTTT. It yields the protein CAWSLSTGELFF.

This clonotype was recorded many times. The CDR3 sequence: CASSPADHNRGYTF. DNA of the CDR3: TGTGCCAGCAGCCCCGCTGACCATAATAGAGGCTACACCTTC. The chain is built from TRBV28 and TRBJ1-2; D not certain. Per the germline V gene, CDR1 is MDHEN and CDR2 is SYDVKM. The CDR3 has 14 amino acids. Trimming took 6 bases from V and 8 from J, leaving 19 bases between them.

Comments on this clonotype: With a much larger clone just one base away, this may be a read error. The chain joins TRBV3-1 to TRBJ2-7; 7 nucleotides align to TRBD1. The CDR3 consists of 14 residues. The germline gives CDR1 LGHDT, CDR2 YNNKEL (reference sequence). J gave up 3 bases and V 3 bases, and 5 bases lay outside the gene matches. The CDR3 nucleotides read TGTGCCAGCAGCCAGGGCAGGGGGAACTACGAGCAGTACTTC. Its protein is CASSQGRGNYEQYF.

The rearrangement uses TRBV9 and TRBJ1-4, with unresolved D. This CDR3 spans 15 amino acids. V lost 3 bases, J lost 8 bases, and 17 bases lay in between. Per germline, CDR1 SGDLS and CDR2 YYNGEE. The CDR3 protein is CASSAGERVVEKLFF. CDR3 nucleotide sequence: TGTGCCAGCAGCGCGGGAGAACGCGTAGTCGAAAAACTGTTTTTT.

In its sample, this clonotype was seen once. The genes are TRBV6-1 and TRBJ1-4, with a weak D call TRBD1 (6 bases). V was trimmed by 4 bases and J by 5 bases, leaving 11 bases between them. Germline V CDR1 and CDR2: MNHNS, SASEGT. CDR3 size: 14 residues. CDR3 DNA sequence: TGTGCCAGCAGTGGGACAGTTTTAAATGAAAAACTGTTTTTT. Residues: CASSGTVLNEKLFF.

This clonotype was counted ten times or more. The chain has TRBV7-9 and TRBJ2-7; TRBD1 matches 10 bases. Losses at the gene ends were 4 bases for V and 5 bases for J; bases not matched to a gene: 5. CDR1 and CDR2 (germline): SEHNR, FQNEAQ (reference sequence). The CDR3 is 14 residues long. The CDR3 region is CASSSGQGLDEQYF. CDR3 coding DNA: TGTGCCAGCAGCTCGGGACAGGGGTTGGACGAGCAGTACTTC.

The table lists this clonotype with many counts. V gene TRBV3-1 combines with J gene TRBJ1-2; D not resolved. Germline V gene sequence: CDR1 LGHDT, CDR2 YNNKEL (reference sequence). The CDR3 spans 16 residues. Trimming removed 0 bases from V and 5 bases from J, with 16 bases in between. Written as DNA, the CDR3 is TGTGCCAGCAGCCAAGATCCGTCGGGGTCCCGTTATGGCTACACCTTC. It specifies CASSQDPSGSRYGYTF.

This clonotype was detected ten times or more. One junction end does not reproduce the germline sequence, and a read error may be involved. The rearrangement joins TRBV7-9 to TRBJ2-1; D remains unclear. The length of the CDR3 is 12 residues. Per the germline V gene, CDR1 is SEHNR and CDR2 is FQNEAQ (reference sequence). This chain's CDR3 is CASSLASNGQFF. Here the CDR3 DNA reads TGTGCCAGCAGCTTAGCGAGCAATGGGCAGTTCTTC.

The gene calls are TRBV7-9 and TRBJ2-7; TRBD1 matches 8 bases. This CDR3 region has 15 residues. In germline, CDR1 is SEHNR, CDR2 FQNEAQ (reference sequence). Losses at the gene ends were 3 bases for V and 5 bases for J; bases not matched to a gene: 9. The CDR3 DNA sequence: TGTGCCAGCAGCTTCTCCTCGGGACAGGTACACGAGCAGTACTTC. Its protein is CASSFSSGQVHEQYF.

The chain is built from TRBV4-2 and TRBJ2-3; maybe TRBD2 (7 bases). V lost 3 bases and J 4 bases, leaving 20 bases between the germline ends. This CDR3 has 17 residues. Germline CDR1 and CDR2: LGHNA and YNFKEQ. CDR3 sequence reads: CASSHHPAGARADTQYF. The CDR3 nucleotides read TGTGCCAGCAGCCACCATCCCGCGGGGGCCCGGGCAGATACGCAGTATTTT.

This clonotype has a count of ten or more. V gene TRBV2 combines with J gene TRBJ1-1; D uncertain. The V end was cut by 10 bases, the J end by 1 base, with 10 bases between. Germline V gives CDR1 SNHLY, CDR2 FYNNEI. There are 12 residues in the CDR3. CDR3 region: CATSEGNTEAFF. The CDR3 DNA follows: TGTGCCACCTCCGAAGGGAACACTGAAGCTTTCTTT.

The chain recombines TRBV4-2 with TRBJ2-3; 8 nucleotides align to TRBD2. The length of the CDR3 is 20 residues. CDR1 LGHNA and CDR2 YNFKEQ come from the germline V gene. J gave up 2 bases and V 0 bases, and 16 bases lay outside the gene matches. In nucleotides, the CDR3 is TGTGCCAGCAGCCAAGATCCTACGGCCCCTGGCGGGGGGCCCACAGATACGCAGTATTTT. Its protein product is CASSQDPTAPGGGPTDTQYF.

This clonotype came up many times. The chain has TRBV7-2 and TRBJ2-5; D might be TRBD1 (5 bases). Germline CDR1 reads SGHTA; CDR2 reads FQGNSA. V shed 1 base and J shed 4 bases, with 7 bases lying between them. CDR3 length: 13 amino acids. This CDR3 is CASSLERGETQYF. CDR3 DNA sequence: TGTGCCAGCAGCTTAGAAAGGGGAGAGACCCAGTACTTC.

The chain employs TRBV4-1 and TRBJ2-2, with no clear D. CDR3 length equals 16 residues. Germline values: CDR1 MGHRA, CDR2 YSYEKL. Deletions cut 0 bases from V and 1 base from J, with 9 bases between. The CDR3 DNA reads as TGCGCCAGCAGCCAAGAGGTTCCAGGGAACACCGGGGAGCTGTTTTTT. Its translation: CASSQEVPGNTGELFF.

The chain combines TRBV11-3 with TRBJ2-4; a weak D match, TRBD1 (5 bases). The CDR3 has 18 amino acids. V was shortened by 5 bases and J by 0 bases, with 20 bases between the two germline ends. In germline, CDR1 is SGHNT, CDR2 YENEEA. The CDR3 loop reads CASSRRRGGALAKNIQYF. The CDR3 DNA is TGTGCCAGCAGCCGCCGAAGGGGCGGTGCCCTAGCCAAAAACATTCAGTACTTC.